The sample holds one count of the clone carrying this TCR beta chain. These data belong to a study of cytomegalovirus exposure and HLA in healthy donors. Primers included in the PCR were 60 Vbeta and 13 Jbeta primers. Assay: immunoSEQ multiplex PCR; the TCRdb copy retains only in-frame clones and omits some. Of 100,000 to 150,000 clones listed, more than 60% are singletons. CDR1 is SGDLS and CDR2 is YYNGEE in the germline V gene. The CDR3 runs to 15 residues. Trimming pared 4 bases from V and 0 bases from J, leaving 11 bases between. The sequencing input was PBMCs. The chain joins TRBV9 to TRBJ1-5; D gene uncertain. The receptor comes from a middle-aged woman in good health and CMV-seronegative. CDR3 loop: CASSSTGYSNQPQHF. The CDR3 DNA reads TGTGCCAGCAGCTCGACTGGATATAGCAATCAGCCCCAGCATTTT. Full variable domain (outside the CDR3, taken from reference TRBV9 and TRBJ1-5): DSGVTQTPKHLITATGQRVTLRCSPRSGDLSVYWYQQSLDQGLQFLIQYYNGEERAKGNILERFSAQQFPDLHSELNLSSLELGDSALYFCASSSTGYSNQPQHFGDGTRLSIL.